A single sample is the source of the 4 T cell receptor beta chains below, sequenced in a study of cytomegalovirus exposure and HLA in healthy donors. Sequenced by immunoSEQ multiplex PCR; TCRdb stores in-frame clones only, minus some. This table holds roughly 130,000 clones, 85% to 90% found once. Sample: PBMCs. Receptors were obtained from a man younger than 30 in good health and CMV-seronegative.

The V and J genes are TRBV18 and TRBJ1-2, with D possibly being TRBD1 (5 bases). Per germline, CDR1 KGHSH and CDR2 LQKENI. V gave up 6 bases and J gave up 4 bases, with 18 bases separating them. The CDR3 runs 15 residues. The DNA for the CDR3 is TGTGCCAGCTCGCCAGGGACTCTAGAGGGCTATGGCTACACCTTC. It translates to CASSPGTLEGYGYTF. Together with reference TRBV18 and TRBJ1-2, the CDR3 gives the full variable domain: NAGVMQNPRHLVRRRGQEARLRCSPMKGHSHVYWYRQLPEEGLKFMVYLQKENIIDESGMPKERFSAEFPKEGPSILRIQQVVRGDSAAYFCASSPGTLEGYGYTFGSGTRLTVV.

The chain combines TRBV5-6 with TRBJ1-2; D remains ambiguous. The CDR3 covers 14 residues. Per the germline V gene, CDR1 is SGHDT and CDR2 is YYEEEE. The V gene lost 4 bases and the J gene lost 2 bases, with 12 bases spanning the gap. The CDR3 nucleotides are TGTGCCAGCAGCCTAGGAGGGCGGAACTATGGCTACACCTTC. Its translation: CASSLGGRNYGYTF.

A note on this clone: The junction and the germline gene differ at one end; a read error may be behind it. The rearrangement links TRBV18 to TRBJ2-2; D not certain. The length of the CDR3 is 14 residues. Germline V gene sequence: CDR1 KGHSH, CDR2 LQKENI. The CDR3 DNA follows: TGTGCCACCTCAGTGACACAAGTTACCGGGGAGCTGTTTTTT. It translates to CATSVTQVTGELFF.

The V call is TRBV7-8, the J call TRBJ2-5, with 10 positions matching TRBD2. Trimming at V came to 4 bases and at J to 5 bases, leaving 7 bases not matched to a gene. The CDR3 contains 15 residues. The germline gives CDR1 SGHVS, CDR2 FQNEAQ. The CDR3 DNA reads as TGTGCCAGCAGCTCTAGCCGGGGACTAGCGGAGACCCAGTACTTC. Encoded protein: CASSSSRGLAETQYF.